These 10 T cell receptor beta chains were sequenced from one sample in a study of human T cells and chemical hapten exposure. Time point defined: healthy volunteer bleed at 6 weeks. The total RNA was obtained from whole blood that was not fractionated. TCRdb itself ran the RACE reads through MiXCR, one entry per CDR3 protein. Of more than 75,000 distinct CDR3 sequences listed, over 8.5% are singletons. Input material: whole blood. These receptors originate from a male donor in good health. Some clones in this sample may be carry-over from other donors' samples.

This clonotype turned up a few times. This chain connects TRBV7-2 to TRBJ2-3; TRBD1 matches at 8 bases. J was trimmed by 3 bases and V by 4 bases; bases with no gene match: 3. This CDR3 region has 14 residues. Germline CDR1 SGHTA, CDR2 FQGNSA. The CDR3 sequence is CASSSNRGTDTQYF. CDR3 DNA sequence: TGTGCCAGCAGCTCTAACAGGGGGACAGATACGCAGTATTTT. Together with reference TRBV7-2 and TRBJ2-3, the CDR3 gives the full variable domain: GAGVSQSPSNKVTEKGKDVELRCDPISGHTALYWYRQSLGQGLEFLIYFQGNSAPDKSGLPSDRFSAERTGGSVSTLTIQRTQQEDSAVYLCASSSNRGTDTQYFGPGTRLTVL.

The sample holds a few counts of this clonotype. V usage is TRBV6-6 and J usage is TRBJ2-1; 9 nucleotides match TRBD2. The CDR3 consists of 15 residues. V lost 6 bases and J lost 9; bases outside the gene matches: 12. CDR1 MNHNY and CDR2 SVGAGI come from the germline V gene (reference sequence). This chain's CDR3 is CASSLHGDSGSEQFF. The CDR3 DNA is TGTGCCAGCAGCCTACACGGGGATAGCGGGAGTGAGCAGTTCTTC.

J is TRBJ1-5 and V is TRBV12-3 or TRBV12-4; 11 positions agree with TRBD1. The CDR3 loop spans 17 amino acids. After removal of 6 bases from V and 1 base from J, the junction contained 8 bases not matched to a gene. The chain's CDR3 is CASSPGQGASSNQPQHF. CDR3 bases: TGTGCCAGCAGCCCTGGACAGGGGGCCTCCAGCAATCAGCCCCAGCATTTT.

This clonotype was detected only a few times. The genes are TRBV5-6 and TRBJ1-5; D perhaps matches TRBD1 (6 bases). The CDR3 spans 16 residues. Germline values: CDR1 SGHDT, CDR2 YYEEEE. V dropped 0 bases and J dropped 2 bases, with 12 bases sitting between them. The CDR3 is CASSLEGGLGNQPQHF. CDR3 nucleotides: TGTGCCAGCAGCTTGGAGGGGGGGCTTGGCAATCAGCCCCAGCATTTT.

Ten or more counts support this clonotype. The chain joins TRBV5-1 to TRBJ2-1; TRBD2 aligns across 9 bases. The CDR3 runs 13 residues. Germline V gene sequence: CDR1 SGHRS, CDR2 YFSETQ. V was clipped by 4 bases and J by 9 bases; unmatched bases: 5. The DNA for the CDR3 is TGCGCCAGCAGCGCGGGAGGGCCCGTTGAGCAGTTCTTC. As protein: CASSAGGPVEQFF.

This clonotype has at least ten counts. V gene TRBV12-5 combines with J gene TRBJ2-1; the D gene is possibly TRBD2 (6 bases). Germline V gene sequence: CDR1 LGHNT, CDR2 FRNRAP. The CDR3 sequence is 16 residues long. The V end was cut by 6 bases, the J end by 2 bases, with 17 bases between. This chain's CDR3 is CASGFDPGTAYNEQFF. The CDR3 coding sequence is TGTGCTAGTGGCTTCGATCCCGGGACTGCCTACAATGAGCAGTTCTTC.

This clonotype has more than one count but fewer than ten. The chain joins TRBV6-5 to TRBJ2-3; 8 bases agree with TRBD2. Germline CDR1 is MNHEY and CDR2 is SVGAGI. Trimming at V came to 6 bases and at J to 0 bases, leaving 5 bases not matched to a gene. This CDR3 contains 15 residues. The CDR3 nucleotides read TGTGCCAGCAGCCATAGCGGGACTAGCACAGATACGCAGTATTTT. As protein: CASSHSGTSTDTQYF.

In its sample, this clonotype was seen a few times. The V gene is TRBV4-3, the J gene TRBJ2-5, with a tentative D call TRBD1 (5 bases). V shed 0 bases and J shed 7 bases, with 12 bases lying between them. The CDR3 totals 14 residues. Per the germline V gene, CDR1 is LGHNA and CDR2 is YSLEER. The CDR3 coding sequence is TGCGCCAGCAGCCAAGATGGCACAGGATTGACCCAGTACTTC. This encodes CASSQDGTGLTQYF.

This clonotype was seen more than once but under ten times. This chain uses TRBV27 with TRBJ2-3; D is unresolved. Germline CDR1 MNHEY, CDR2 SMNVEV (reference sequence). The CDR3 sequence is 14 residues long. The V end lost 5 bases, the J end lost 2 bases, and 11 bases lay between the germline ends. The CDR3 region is CASSLTVDTDTQYF. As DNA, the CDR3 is TGTGCCAGCAGTCTAACAGTGGACACAGATACGCAGTATTTT.

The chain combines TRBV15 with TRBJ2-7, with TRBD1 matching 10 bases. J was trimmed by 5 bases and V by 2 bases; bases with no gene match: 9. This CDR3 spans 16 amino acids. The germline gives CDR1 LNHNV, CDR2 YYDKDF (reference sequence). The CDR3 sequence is CATSRRRDRGYHEQYF. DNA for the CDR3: TGTGCCACCAGCAGACGCCGGGACAGGGGATACCACGAGCAGTACTTC. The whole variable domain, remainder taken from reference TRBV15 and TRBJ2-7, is DAMVIQNPRYQVTQFGKPVTLSCSQTLNHNVMYWYQQKSSQAPKLLFHYYDKDFNNEADTPDNFQSRRPNTSFCFLDIRSPGLGDTAMYLCATSRRRDRGYHEQYFGPGTRLTVT.